The clone carrying this TCR beta chain was counted between two and nine times. These data originate in a study of T-cell memory formation after mild COVID-19. TCRdb passed the 5' RACE reads through MiXCR, listing each CDR3 protein once. The sample contains about 320,000 distinct CDR3 sequences, roughly an eighth of which appear only once. The source is a man between 18 and 35 years old who had mild COVID-19 (a few samples of this study predate the infection). Cell type and time point are not known. The specimen sequenced was PBMCs or a T cell subset sorted from them (not recorded which).

CDR3 residues: CSVEWAGAQETQYF. CDR3 in DNA: TGCAGCGTTGAGTGGGCCGGGGCCCAAGAGACCCAGTACTTC. The chain uses TRBV29-1 and TRBJ2-5; D tentatively fits TRBD1 or TRBD2 (5 bases each). This CDR3 has 14 amino acids. CDR1 and CDR2 from the germline V gene are SQVTM and ANQGSEA. The V end was cut by 3 bases, the J end by 1 base, with 12 bases between.